This T cell receptor beta chain was sequenced in a study of blood T cell repertoires in COVID-19. Looking at the study overall: Collection of acute and convalescent COVID-19 samples took place in the United States, Italy and Spain. Nucleic acid was either cDNA or gDNA, and it came from T cells, B-cell-depleted T cells, or PBMCs.

The V segment lost 4 bases and the J segment 6 bases; nucleotides outside the gene matches: 17. CDR1 and CDR2 (germline): SGDLS, YYNGEE. CDR3 size: 19 residues. In the original processing: Reference gene primer amplification yielded estimated nucleated cell counts. Sequencing was performed with immunoSEQ multiplex PCR; in TCRdb, only in-frame clones are kept and a portion is missing. That table is the source of V, J and clone size, and D and trimming were worked out from the DNA. This table holds fewer than 150,000 clones, about 87% found once. This TCR came from a woman aged 45-65 years with acute or convalescent COVID-19. Sequencing input: peripheral blood. The chain has TRBV9 and TRBJ2-1, with 12 nucleotides matching TRBD2. CDR3 sequence (DNA): TGTGCCAGCAGCCCCTTGACTAGCGGGAGACCTCGAGAAGGCAATGAGCAGTTCTTC. This codes for CASSPLTSGRPREGNEQFF. Supplemented by reference TRBV9 and TRBJ2-1, the full variable domain reads DSGVTQTPKHLITATGQRVTLRCSPRSGDLSVYWYQQSLDQGLQFLIQYYNGEERAKGNILERFSAQQFPDLHSELNLSSLELGDSALYFCASSPLTSGRPREGNEQFFGPGTRLTVL.